Below are 5 T cell receptor beta chains sequenced from a single sample in a study of cytomegalovirus exposure and HLA in healthy donors. A multiplex PCR was run with 60 Vbeta primers and 13 Jbeta primers. This table comes from immunoSEQ multiplex PCR, and its TCRdb copy is limited to in-frame clones, with some not included. This sample yields roughly 130,000 clones, of which about 80% are seen a single time; roughly 2% belongs to the top ten. Sequences were obtained from PBMCs. The receptors originated from a man aged 18 to 30 in good health and CMV-seronegative.

This clone was seen a handful of times. This chain joins TRBV7-2 and TRBJ2-7; TRBD2 aligns across 8 bases. Germline CDR1 SGHTA, CDR2 FQGNSA. This CDR3 comprises 14 residues. The J segment lost 1 base and the V segment lost 5 bases, leaving 4 bases of the junction unmatched. CDR3 bases: TGTGCCAGCAGCCAAATAGCGGGGTCCTACGAGCAGTACTTC. Protein product: CASSQIAGSYEQYF.

This chain joins TRBV19 and TRBJ1-5; possible D gene TRBD1, 6 bases. The CDR3 extends over 15 amino acids. CDR1 is LNHDA, CDR2 SQIVND, per germline (reference sequence). The V end lost 7 bases, the J end lost 3 bases, and 16 bases lay between the germline ends. The CDR3 nucleotides read TGTGCCAGTAAAAGGGGGAACAGGGACAATCAGCCCCAGCATTTT. Encoded protein: CASKRGNRDNQPQHF.

V usage is TRBV2 and J usage is TRBJ2-7, with D possibly being TRBD1 (6 bases). In germline, CDR1 is SNHLY, CDR2 FYNNEI. V was trimmed by 7 bases and J by 6 bases, leaving 13 bases between them. The CDR3 covers 12 residues. The CDR3 DNA follows: TGTGCCAGCACGACAGGCTACGGCGAGCAGTACGTC. Translated: CASTTGYGEQYV.

The CDR3 reads CAISDRDRTGPEAFF. The CDR3 region has the DNA TGTGCCATCAGTGATAGGGACAGGACGGGTCCTGAAGCTTTCTTT. The chain combines TRBV10-3 with TRBJ1-1, with 8 bases identical to TRBD1. The germline V gene encodes CDR1 ENHRY and CDR2 SYGVKD. The CDR3 has 15 amino acids. The V gene end was trimmed by 3 bases and the J gene end by 6 bases; junction bases not matched to a gene: 9.

The sample holds one count of this clone. The rearrangement links TRBV28 to TRBJ2-7, with 7 nucleotides matching TRBD1. The trim removed 8 bases at V and 3 bases at J, leaving 13 bases unmatched. Germline-derived CDR1 and CDR2 are MDHEN and SYDVKM. CDR3 size: 15 residues. The CDR3 coding sequence is TGTGCCAGCCGATCCAAACGGGACAGAAACTACGAGCAGTACTTC. Amino acid sequence: CASRSKRDRNYEQYF.